This TCR beta chain originates from a study of T cells after yellow fever vaccination. 5'RACE template switching produced TCR cDNA carrying a universal primer site and UMIs. TCRdb analysed the 5' RACE reads with MiXCR anew, one entry per CDR3 protein. The sample holds some 500,000 distinct CDR3 sequences, approximately 12% seen once. CDR1 and CDR2 from the germline V gene are DFQATT and SNEGSKA (reference sequence). This CDR3 region has 14 residues. The ends were cut back, 3 bases at V and 2 bases at J, with 12 bases in the middle. This specimen consisted of PBMCs, obtained on the day of the yellow fever booster vaccination. The TCR was taken from a man aged 25 to 40 who received the YFV17D yellow fever vaccine. The chain uses TRBV20-1 and TRBJ2-3; a weak D match, TRBD2 (6 bases). The CDR3 is CSASGGAATDTQYF. The CDR3 DNA is TGCAGTGCTAGTGGAGGGGCGGCCACAGATACGCAGTATTTT.